This TCR beta chain was identified during a study of blood T cell repertoires in COVID-19. Authors' data handling: Cell counts per sample came from amplifying reference gene primers. TCRdb's table, derived via immunoSEQ multiplex PCR, lists solely in-frame clones and lacks some. V, J and clone size are those of that table, while D and trimming were read from the DNA. The table records 200,000 to 250,000 clones, 89% of them present only once. The V and J ends lost 4 bases and 7 bases, in that order; junction bases with no gene match: 10. In germline, CDR1 is SEHNR, CDR2 FQNEAQ (reference sequence). This CDR3 spans 16 amino acids.

Sequencing was performed on peripheral blood. The receptor was isolated from a man in his 60s who had recovered from COVID-19. The chain is built from TRBV7-9 and TRBJ1-4; 9 bases agree with TRBD1. CDR3 amino acids: CASSSGTGQLGEKLFF. DNA of the CDR3: TGTGCCAGCAGCTCCGGGACAGGGCAATTGGGTGAAAAACTGTTTTTT.